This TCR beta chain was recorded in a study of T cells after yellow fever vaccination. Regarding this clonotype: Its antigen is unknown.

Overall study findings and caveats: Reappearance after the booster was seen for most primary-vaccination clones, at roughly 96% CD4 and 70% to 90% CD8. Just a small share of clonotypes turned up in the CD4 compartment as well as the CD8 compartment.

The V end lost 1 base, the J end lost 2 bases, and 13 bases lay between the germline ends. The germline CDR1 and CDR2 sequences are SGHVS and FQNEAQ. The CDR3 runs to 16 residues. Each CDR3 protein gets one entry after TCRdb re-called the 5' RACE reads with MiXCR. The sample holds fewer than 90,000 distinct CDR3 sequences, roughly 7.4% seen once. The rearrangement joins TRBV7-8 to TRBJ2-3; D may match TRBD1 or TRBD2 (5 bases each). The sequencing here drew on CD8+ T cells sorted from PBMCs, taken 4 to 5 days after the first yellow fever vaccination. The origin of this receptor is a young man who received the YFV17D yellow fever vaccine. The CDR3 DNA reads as TGTGCCAGCAGCTTAGGCAGGGACCCCTACACAGATACGCAGTATTTT. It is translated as CASSLGRDPYTDTQYF.